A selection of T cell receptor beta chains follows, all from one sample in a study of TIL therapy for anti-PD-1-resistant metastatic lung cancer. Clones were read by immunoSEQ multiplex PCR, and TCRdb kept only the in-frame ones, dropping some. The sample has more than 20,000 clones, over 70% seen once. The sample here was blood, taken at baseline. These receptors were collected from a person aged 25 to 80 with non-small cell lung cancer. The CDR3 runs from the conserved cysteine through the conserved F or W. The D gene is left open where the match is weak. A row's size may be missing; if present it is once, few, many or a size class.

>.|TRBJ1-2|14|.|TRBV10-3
TGTGCCATCAGTCCCGGGACGGCGAACTATGGCTACACCTTC
CAISPGTANYGYTF
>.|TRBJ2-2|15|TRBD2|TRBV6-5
TGTGCCAGCAGTTATAGAGCGGGAATTACCGGGGAGCTGTTTTTT
CASSYRAGITGELFF
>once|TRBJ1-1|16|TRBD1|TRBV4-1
TGCGCCAGCAGCCAAGAGGTGGGACAGGGGGACACTGAAGCTTTCTTT
CASSQEVGQGDTEAFF
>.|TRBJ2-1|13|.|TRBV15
TGTGCCACCAGCAGAGGCGGCGCGGGAGAGCAGTTCTTC
CATSRGGAGEQFF
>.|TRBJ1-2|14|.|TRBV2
TGTGCCAGCAGGCAGGGAGAAGTGAGCTATGGCTACACCTTC
CASRQGEVSYGYTF
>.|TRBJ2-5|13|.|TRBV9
TGTGCCAGCAGCGTAGAGGGAAGTGAGACCCAGTACTTC
CASSVEGSETQYF
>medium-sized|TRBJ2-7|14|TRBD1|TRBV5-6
TGTGCCAGCAGCTCGGACAGGGGGCAATACGAGCAGTACTTC
CASSSDRGQYEQYF
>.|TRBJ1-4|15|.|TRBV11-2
TGTGCCAGCAGCTTGACATTAGGCAATAATGAAAAACTGTTTTTT
CASSLTLGNNEKLFF
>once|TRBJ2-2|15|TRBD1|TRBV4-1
TGCGCCAGCAGCCGGGAGGGACAGGGGAGCGGGGAGCTGTTTTTT
CASSREGQGSGELFF
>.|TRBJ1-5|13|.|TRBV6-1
TGTGCCAGCAGTGTCAGGGGCAATCAGCCCCAGCATTTT
CASSVRGNQPQHF
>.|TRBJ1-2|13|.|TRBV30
TGTGCCCGGGTGGGGATAGCTAACTATGGCTACACCTTC
CARVGIANYGYTF
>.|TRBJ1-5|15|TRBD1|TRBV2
TGTGCCAGCAGTCAGAACCGACAGGGGCTTCAGCCCCAGCATTTT
CASSQNRQGLQPQHF
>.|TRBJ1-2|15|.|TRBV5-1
TGCGCCAGCAGCTTTACAGGGACCGCTGGCTATGGCTACACCTTC
CASSFTGTAGYGYTF
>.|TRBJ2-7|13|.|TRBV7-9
TGTGCCAGCAGCAAGCGAGGGAACCACGAGCAGTACTTC
CASSKRGNHEQYF
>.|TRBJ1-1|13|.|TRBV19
TGTGCCAGTAGTGGTTCATTGGCCACTGAAGCTTTCTTT
CASSGSLATEAFF
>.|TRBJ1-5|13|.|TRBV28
TGTGCCAGCAGACCGGGGGCAGGTGAGCGCCAGCATTTT
CASRPGAGERQHF
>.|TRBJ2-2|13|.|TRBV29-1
TGCAGCGTTCAGGACACGAACACCGGGGAGCTGTTTTTT
CSVQDTNTGELFF
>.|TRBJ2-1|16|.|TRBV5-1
TGCGCCAGCAGCCCCCCCCGGGGTTTTTCCTACAATGAGCAGTTCTTC
CASSPPRGFSYNEQFF
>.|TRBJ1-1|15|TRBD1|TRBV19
TGTGCCAGTAGGAGGACAGGGGTAGGAGTCACTGAAGCTTTCTTT
CASRRTGVGVTEAFF
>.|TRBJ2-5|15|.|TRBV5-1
TGCGCCAGCAGCTTGAATCAGGGGATTGGAGAGACCCAGTACTTC
CASSLNQGIGETQYF
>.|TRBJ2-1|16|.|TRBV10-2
TGCGCCAGCAGATCCGCCAGCGGGCTACATAACAATGAGCAGTTCTTC
CASRSASGLHNNEQFF
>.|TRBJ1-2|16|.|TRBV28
TGTGCCAGCAGTTTCCCCCTAGCGGGGGGCGTCTATGGCTACACCTTC
CASSFPLAGGVYGYTF
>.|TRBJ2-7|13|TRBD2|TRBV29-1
TGCAGCGTTTCTAGCGGGAGGGCCCCCCAGCAGTACTTC
CSVSSGRAPQQYF
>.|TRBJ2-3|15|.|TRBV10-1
TGCGCCAGCAGTGACTCTGCTCCCGGCACAGATACGCAGTATTTT
CASSDSAPGTDTQYF
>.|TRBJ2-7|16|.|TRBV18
TGTGCCAGCTCACCCCTTAAATCCCTGGAGGGCCACGAGCAGTACTTC
CASSPLKSLEGHEQYF
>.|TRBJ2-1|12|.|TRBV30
TGTGCCTGGAGTGCGGGCTACAATGAGCAGTTCTTC
CAWSAGYNEQFF
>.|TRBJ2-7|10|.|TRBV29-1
TGCAGCGCGACAGATACTCTTCAGTACTTC
CSATDTLQYF
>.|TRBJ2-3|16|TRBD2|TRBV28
TGTGCCAGCAGTTCTACGCGGGAGGTTGGCACAGATACGCAGTATTTT
CASSSTREVGTDTQYF
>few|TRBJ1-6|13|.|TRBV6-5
TGTGCCAGCAGTTCCTCACACCTTTCACCCCTCCACTTT
CASSSSHLSPLHF
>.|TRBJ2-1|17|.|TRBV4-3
TGCGCCAGCAGCCAAGACATGAGGGCCGCTCATCGGAATGAGCAGTTCTTC
CASSQDMRAAHRNEQFF